The entry that follows covers one T cell receptor (beta chain) sequence. Antigen unknown. This sample is part of a study of cytotoxic CD8 clonotypes in ibrutinib-treated CLL. Whole-study results and caveats: At the start, clonality exceeded age-matched healthy donors and followed circulating CD8+ T-cell counts. Clonotypes that were public were uncommon, and they contracted or stayed stable on treatment.

The CDR3 is 16 amino acids. Deletions cut 5 bases from V and 2 bases from J, with 17 bases between. Germline values: CDR1 SGHVS, CDR2 FQNEAQ. Depths of 1 in 200,000 to 1 in 1 million T cells were the sequencing target. Generated by immunoSEQ multiplex PCR, the TCRdb table keeps only in-frame clones and is missing some. Of some 350,000 clones listed, around 66% are singletons. The sample here was PBMCs, taken after 36 months of ibrutinib treatment. This receptor was taken from a human donor with chronic lymphocytic leukemia. V gene TRBV7-8 combines with J gene TRBJ2-3; D possibly corresponds to TRBD2 (6 bases). The CDR3 reads CASSPRTTNPTDTQYF. For the CDR3, the DNA is TGTGCCAGCAGCCCCCGGACTACTAACCCCACAGATACGCAGTATTTT.